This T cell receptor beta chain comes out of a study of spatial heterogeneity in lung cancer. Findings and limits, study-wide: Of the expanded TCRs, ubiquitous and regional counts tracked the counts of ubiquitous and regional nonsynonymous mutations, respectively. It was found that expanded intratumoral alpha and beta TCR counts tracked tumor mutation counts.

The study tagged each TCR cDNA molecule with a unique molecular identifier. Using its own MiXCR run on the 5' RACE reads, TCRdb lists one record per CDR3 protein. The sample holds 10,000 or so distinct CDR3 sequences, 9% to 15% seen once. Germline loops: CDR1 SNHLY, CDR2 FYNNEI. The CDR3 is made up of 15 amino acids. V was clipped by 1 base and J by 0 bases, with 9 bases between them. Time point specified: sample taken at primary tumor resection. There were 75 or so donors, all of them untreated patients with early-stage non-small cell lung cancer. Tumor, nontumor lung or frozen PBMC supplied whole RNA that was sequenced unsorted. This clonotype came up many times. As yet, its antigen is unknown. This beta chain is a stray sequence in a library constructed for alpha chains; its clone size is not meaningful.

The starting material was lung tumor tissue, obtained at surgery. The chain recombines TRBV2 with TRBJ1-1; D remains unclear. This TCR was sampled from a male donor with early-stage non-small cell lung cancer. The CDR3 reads CASSEEGQLNTEAFF. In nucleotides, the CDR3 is TGTGCCAGCAGTGAAGAGGGCCAACTGAACACTGAAGCTTTCTTT.